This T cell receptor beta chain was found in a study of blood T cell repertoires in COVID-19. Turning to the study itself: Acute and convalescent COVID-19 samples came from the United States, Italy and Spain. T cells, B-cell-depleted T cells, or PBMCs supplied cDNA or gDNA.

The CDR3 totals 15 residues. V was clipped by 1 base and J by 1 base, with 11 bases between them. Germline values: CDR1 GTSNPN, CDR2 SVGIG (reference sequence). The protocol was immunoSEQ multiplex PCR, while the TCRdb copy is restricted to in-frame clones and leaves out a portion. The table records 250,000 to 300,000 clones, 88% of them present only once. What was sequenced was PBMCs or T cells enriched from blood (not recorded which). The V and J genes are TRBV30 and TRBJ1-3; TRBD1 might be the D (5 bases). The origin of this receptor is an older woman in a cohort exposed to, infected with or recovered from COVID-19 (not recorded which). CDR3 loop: CAWSEQEISGNTIYF. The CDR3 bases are TGTGCCTGGAGTGAACAGGAGATATCTGGAAACACCATATATTTT.